This TCR beta chain comes out of a study of blood T cell repertoires in COVID-19. Germline V gene lookup returns CDR1 GTSNPN and CDR2 SVGIG (reference sequence). The CDR3 is 15 amino acids. V dropped 4 bases and J dropped 5 bases, with 20 bases sitting between them. Method: immunoSEQ multiplex PCR; TCRdb's copy keeps in-frame clones and lacks some. Among approximately 220,000 clones, 87% were seen once, and the ten largest hold 5.5% to 8%. The sequence derives from a man in his 60s who had recovered from COVID-19. Material for sequencing was peripheral blood. V gene TRBV30 combines with J gene TRBJ2-5; perhaps TRBD2 as D (6 bases). The CDR3 loop is CAWTRGTNFQETQYF. Here the CDR3 DNA reads TGTGCCTGGACCCGGGGGACCAACTTTCAGGAGACCCAGTACTTC. The full variable domain, its missing parts supplied by reference TRBV30 and TRBJ2-5, is SQTIHQWPATLVQPVGSPLSLECTVEGTSNPNLYWYRQAAGRGLQLLFYSVGIGQISSEVPQNLSASRPQDRQFILSSKKLLLSDSGFYLCAWTRGTNFQETQYFGPGTRLLVL.